These 23 T cell receptor beta chains were sequenced from one sample in a study of graft-versus-host responses after intestinal transplantation. Sequencing used immunoSEQ multiplex PCR; TCRdb keeps in-frame clones, though not all of them. The sample holds more than 75,000 clones, about 91% seen once. Their target antigens are unknown. The specimen comprised unstimulated CD4+ T cells sorted from spleen or lymph node cells, sampled before transplant. The source of these receptors is a human donor who was the organ donor for an intestinal transplant.

This rearrangement joins TRBV6-5 to TRBJ2-2; possibly TRBD1 for D (5 bases). This CDR3 has 13 residues. Deletions cut 2 bases from V and 6 bases from J, with 7 bases between. Germline V gene sequence: CDR1 MNHEY, CDR2 SVGAGI. The CDR3 DNA follows: TGTGCCAGCAGTTACGCAGGGTCCGGGGAGCTGTTTTTT. Translating it yields CASSYAGSGELFF.

CDR3 amino acids: CASSQRQLTMNTEAFF. DNA of the CDR3: TGTGCCAGCTCACAGAGACAGCTTACGATGAACACTGAAGCTTTCTTT. J is TRBJ1-1 and V is TRBV18; D possibly corresponds to TRBD1 (5 bases). V shed 4 bases and J shed 0 bases, with 15 bases lying between them. The CDR3 has 16 amino acids. Looked up from germline, CDR1 is KGHSH and CDR2 is LQKENI.

V usage is TRBV6-1 and J usage is TRBJ1-5; TRBD1 is a possible D gene (5 bases). V lost 6 bases, J lost 7 bases, and 13 bases lay in between. Germline V gene data show CDR1 as MNHNS and CDR2 as SASEGT. The CDR3 sequence is 13 residues long. As DNA, the CDR3 is TGTGCCAGCAGCCAGGGAAGGAGACAGCCCCAGCATTTT. It codes for CASSQGRRQPQHF.

The chain has TRBV7-8 and TRBJ1-5; 9 bases fit TRBD1. The germline V gene has CDR1 SGHVS and CDR2 FQNEAQ. The V segment lost 4 bases and the J segment 7 bases; nucleotides outside the gene matches: 11. CDR3 length equals 16 residues. The CDR3 reads CASSSLDRGRGQPQHF. In DNA, the CDR3 is TGTGCCAGCAGCTCCTTGGACAGGGGACGAGGCCAGCCCCAGCATTTT.

Only one count was recorded for this clone. The chain uses TRBV6-1 and TRBJ2-1; TRBD1 matches 9 bases. This CDR3 spans 14 amino acids. Germline lookup yields CDR1 MNHNS and CDR2 SASEGT. The trim removed 6 bases at V and 6 bases at J, leaving 6 bases unmatched. This CDR3 reads CASRGDRAGNEQFF. The DNA of the CDR3 is TGTGCCAGCAGGGGGGACAGGGCAGGCAATGAGCAGTTCTTC.

Comment on this clone: This specimen includes other DNA sequences encoding the same CDR3. The gene calls are TRBV28 and TRBJ1-1, with D tentatively TRBD1 (5 bases). The CDR3 loop spans 14 amino acids. Germline V CDR1 and CDR2: MDHEN, SYDVKM. The ends were cut back, 2 bases at V and 0 bases at J, with 7 bases in the middle. CDR3 coding DNA: TGTGCCAGCAGTTTAGGGGGGATGAACACTGAAGCTTTCTTT. Its protein product is CASSLGGMNTEAFF.

The chain joins TRBV5-1 to TRBJ2-3; 9 positions agree with TRBD2. The V gene's germline CDR1 is SGHRS and CDR2 YFSETQ. The CDR3 runs 15 residues. Unmatched junction bases numbered 5, after V lost 0 bases and J lost 6 bases. CDR3 region: CASSLAGGGADTQYF. As DNA, the CDR3 is TGCGCCAGCAGCTTGGCTGGCGGGGGGGCCGATACGCAGTATTTT.

In DNA, the CDR3 is TGCGCCAGCAGCCGCCATTACCGGCAGGTTAATGAAAAACTGTTTTTT. Amino acids: CASSRHYRQVNEKLFF. The chain couples TRBV4-1 to TRBJ1-4, with no clear D. The V end lost 4 bases, the J end lost 4 bases, and 16 bases lay between the germline ends. Germline V lookup: CDR1 MGHRA, CDR2 YSYEKL. The CDR3 totals 16 residues.

This clone was counted between two and nine times. V and J are TRBV9 and TRBJ2-7; D possibly corresponds to TRBD1 (6 bases). V gave up 0 bases and J gave up 3 bases, with 13 bases separating them. CDR1 SGDLS and CDR2 YYNGEE come from the germline V gene. CDR3 length equals 15 residues. CDR3 nucleotides: TGTGCCAGCAGCGTAGATCGGGGACAACTCTACGAGCAGTACTTC. It encodes CASSVDRGQLYEQYF. The full variable domain, in which reference TRBV9 and TRBJ2-7 provide the parts outside the CDR3, is DSGVTQTPKHLITATGQRVTLRCSPRSGDLSVYWYQQSLDQGLQFLIQYYNGEERAKGNILERFSAQQFPDLHSELNLSSLELGDSALYFCASSVDRGQLYEQYFGPGTRLTVT.

The V gene is TRBV6-1, the J gene TRBJ1-2; D is ambiguous. V dropped 7 bases and J dropped 0 bases, with 9 bases sitting between them. CDR3 length equals 13 residues. Germline-derived CDR1 and CDR2 are MNHNS and SASEGT. In DNA, the CDR3 is TGTGCCAGCACCCCCCGGGCTAACTATGGCTACACCTTC. This translates into CASTPRANYGYTF.

This clone occurred once. The chain has TRBV5-1 and TRBJ2-2; 11 bases align to TRBD2. The CDR3 has 17 amino acids. Trimming removed 9 bases from V and 2 bases from J; junction bases left unmatched: 12. The V gene's germline CDR1 is SGHRS and CDR2 YFSETQ. The CDR3 protein is CATTVAGGTLNTGELFF. In DNA form, the CDR3 reads TGCGCCACCACGGTAGCGGGAGGGACCCTTAACACCGGGGAGCTGTTTTTT.

The chain employs TRBV19 and TRBJ2-4, with 7 positions matching TRBD1. V trimming: 10 bases; J trimming: 0 bases; junction bases outside the gene matches: 24. There are 20 residues in the CDR3. Germline V gene lookup returns CDR1 LNHDA and CDR2 SQIVND (reference sequence). In nucleotides, the CDR3 is TGTGCCACCCGATATGGGACAGCTCCCAACAGTTCAATAGCCAAAAACATTCAGTACTTC. As protein: CATRYGTAPNSSIAKNIQYF.

The V call is TRBV5-6, the J call TRBJ2-7; no definite D call. The germline CDR1 and CDR2 sequences are SGHDT and YYEEEE. Trimming removed 0 bases from V and 0 bases from J, with 13 bases in between. There are 16 residues in the CDR3. The CDR3 sequence: CASSLVPRKSSYEQYF. In nucleotides, the CDR3 is TGTGCCAGCAGCTTGGTCCCCAGAAAAAGCTCCTACGAGCAGTACTTC.

V usage is TRBV6-5 and J usage is TRBJ1-2; D not resolved. V lost 0 bases to trimming and J lost 9 bases, with 17 bases between them. The CDR3 consists of 15 residues. Germline CDR1 reads MNHEY; CDR2 reads SVGAGI. CDR3 sequence: CASSYSLAVRGSYTF. The CDR3 nucleotides read TGTGCCAGCAGTTACTCCTTGGCGGTCCGTGGTAGCTACACCTTC.

The chain employs TRBV4-2 and TRBJ2-7, with 8 bases fitting TRBD2. Germline V CDR1 and CDR2: LGHNA, YNFKEQ. V was clipped by 0 bases and J by 0 bases; unmatched bases: 1. The CDR3 extends over 15 amino acids. Written as DNA, the CDR3 is TGTGCCAGCAGCCAAGAAGCGGGAGTCTCCTACGAGCAGTACTTC. Its translation is CASSQEAGVSYEQYF.

The chain combines TRBV19 with TRBJ1-2, with 8 bases that match TRBD1. Germline-derived CDR1 and CDR2 are LNHDA and SQIVND (reference sequence). The trim removed 7 bases at V and 3 bases at J, leaving 10 bases unmatched. The CDR3 has 15 amino acids. Here the CDR3 reads CASTDRGTGDYGYTF. CDR3 sequence (DNA): TGTGCCAGTACCGACAGGGGTACGGGGGACTATGGCTACACCTTC.

This clone was seen a single time. V gene TRBV28 combines with J gene TRBJ2-1, with D hard to call. This CDR3 has 11 amino acids. In germline, CDR1 is MDHEN, CDR2 SYDVKM. V was trimmed by 6 bases and J by 4 bases, leaving 4 bases between them. The CDR3 region has the DNA TGTGCCAGCAGCACATACAATGAGCAGTTCTTC. Its protein product is CASSTYNEQFF. Looking up the rest from reference TRBV28 and TRBJ2-1 gives the full variable domain: DVKVTQSSRYLVKRTGEKVFLECVQDMDHENMFWYRQDPGLGLRLIYFSYDVKMKEKGDIPEGYSVSREKKERFSLILESASTNQTSMYLCASSTYNEQFFGPGTRLTVL.

The chain employs TRBV2 and TRBJ1-2; TRBD1 aligns across 8 bases. Trimming at V came to 5 bases and at J to 8 bases, leaving 10 bases not matched to a gene. Looked up from germline, CDR1 is SNHLY and CDR2 is FYNNEI. The CDR3 length is 14 residues. CDR3 loop: CASSNLQGGQGYTF. In DNA form, the CDR3 reads TGTGCCAGCAGTAATCTACAGGGGGGACAAGGCTACACCTTC.

Comments on this clone: At one end the junction does not follow the germline gene, possibly because of a read error. This chain connects TRBV5-1 to TRBJ2-7; D is possibly TRBD1 (6 bases). The CDR3 has 15 residues. Germline loops: CDR1 SGHRS, CDR2 YFSETQ. For the CDR3, the DNA is TGTGCCAGCAGCTTGCAGGGGCCACTATCCTACGAGCAGTACTTC. Residues: CASSLQGPLSYEQYF.

The chain links TRBV5-1 to TRBJ1-3; 7 nucleotides agree with TRBD1. Per germline, CDR1 SGHRS and CDR2 YFSETQ. V gave up 4 bases and J gave up 0 bases; unmatched junction bases: 7. There are 16 residues in the CDR3. The CDR3 region is CASSLFGTVSGNTIYF. CDR3 DNA: TGCGCCAGCAGCCTTTTCGGGACAGTCTCTGGAAACACCATATATTTT.

The rearrangement uses TRBV29-1 and TRBJ1-2, with D perhaps TRBD1 (5 bases). Germline assignment: CDR1 SQVTM and CDR2 ANQGSEA. This CDR3 contains 14 residues. Trimming shortened V by 2 bases and J by 5 bases, and 15 bases separated the two germline ends. In DNA, the CDR3 is TGCAGCGTTGAAACGGACAAGATGGGGTATGGCTACACCTTC. Its protein is CSVETDKMGYGYTF.

The count of this clone is one. V gene TRBV5-1 combines with J gene TRBJ2-7; 11 bases are a match to TRBD2. CDR1 and CDR2 (germline): SGHRS, YFSETQ. V shed 4 bases and J 2 bases; nucleotides not matched to a gene: 5. The CDR3 consists of 15 residues. The DNA of the CDR3 is TGCGCCAGCAGCACGATAGCGGGGGGGCCCTACGAGCAGTACTTC. It yields the protein CASSTIAGGPYEQYF. Filled out from reference TRBV5-1 and TRBJ2-7, the complete variable domain reads KAGVTQTPRYLIKTRGQQVTLSCSPISGHRSVSWYQQTPGQGLQFLFEYFSETQRNKGNFPGRFSGRQFSNSRSEMNVSTLELGDSALYLCASSTIAGGPYEQYFGPGTRLTVT.

The V and J genes are TRBV19 and TRBJ1-2, with D possibly being TRBD1 (6 bases). V was trimmed by 7 bases and J by 5 bases, leaving 23 bases between them. Germline CDR1 reads LNHDA; CDR2 reads SQIVND (reference sequence). CDR3 length: 16 residues. The CDR3 DNA reads as TGTGCCAGTACCCGTAACAGGGATCCTCTACTATATGGCTACACCTTC. It encodes CASTRNRDPLLYGYTF.